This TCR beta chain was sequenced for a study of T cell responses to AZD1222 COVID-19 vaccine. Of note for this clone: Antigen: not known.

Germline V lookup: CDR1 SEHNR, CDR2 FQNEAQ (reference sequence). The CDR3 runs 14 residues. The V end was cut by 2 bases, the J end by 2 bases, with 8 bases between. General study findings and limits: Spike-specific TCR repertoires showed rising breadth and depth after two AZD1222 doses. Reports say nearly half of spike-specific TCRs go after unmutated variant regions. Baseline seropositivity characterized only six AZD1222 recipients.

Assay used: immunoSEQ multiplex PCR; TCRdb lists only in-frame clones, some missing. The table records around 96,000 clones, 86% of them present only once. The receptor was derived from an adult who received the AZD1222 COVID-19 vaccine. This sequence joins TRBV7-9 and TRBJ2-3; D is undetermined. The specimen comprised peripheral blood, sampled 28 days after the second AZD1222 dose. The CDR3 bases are TGTGCCAGCAGCTTATACTCTCCCACAGATACGCAGTATTTT. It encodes CASSLYSPTDTQYF. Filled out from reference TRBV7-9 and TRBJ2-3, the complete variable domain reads DTGVSQNPRHKITKRGQNVTFRCDPISEHNRLYWYRQTLGQGPEFLTYFQNEAQLEKSRLLSDRFSAERPKGSFSTLEIQRTEQGDSAMYLCASSLYSPTDTQYFGPGTRLTVL.